This TCR beta chain emerged from a study of siplizumab effects on memory and regulatory T cells. Study observations and caveats: The diversity of naive T cells seemed greater than that of memory cells, and their alloresponse contribution seemed major. Some alloreactive sequences were traceable to unstimulated CD4+ memory cells, and siplizumab significantly reduced them.

Germline-derived CDR1 and CDR2 are SGDLS and YYNGEE. The V segment lost 4 bases and the J segment 7 bases; nucleotides outside the gene matches: 11. This CDR3 comprises 15 residues. Sequenced by immunoSEQ multiplex PCR; TCRdb stores in-frame clones only, minus some. The sample yields roughly 50,000 clones, less than 98% seen once. A word on this clone: The antigen is unknown.

Sequenced: naive CD4+ T cells sorted from blood. The receptor comes from a human donor in good health. The chain has TRBV9 and TRBJ2-1; TRBD2 matches at 7 bases. The CDR3 sequence is CASSQKGRVGNEQFF. CDR3 bases: TGTGCCAGCAGCCAAAAAGGGAGGGTTGGGAATGAGCAGTTCTTC.